This TCR beta chain is from a study of blood T cell repertoires in COVID-19. Looking at the study overall: Nucleic acid was either cDNA or gDNA, and it came from T cells, B-cell-depleted T cells, or PBMCs.

This table comes from immunoSEQ multiplex PCR, and its TCRdb copy is limited to in-frame clones, with some not included. This table holds around 20,000 clones, approximately 88% found once. Germline V gives CDR1 SQVTM, CDR2 ANQGSEA. V shed 4 bases and J shed 6 bases, with 31 bases lying between them. This CDR3 spans 18 amino acids. Across over 20 US areas, participants ranged in age from roughly 18 to 89 years. What the recovered Cohort 3 donors had was two negative PCRs, clearance, or symptom resolution. The genes are TRBV29-1 and TRBJ2-7, with D perhaps TRBD2 (5 bases). Sample: PBMCs or T cells enriched from blood (not recorded which). This TCR derives from a woman aged 25 to 39 who had recovered from COVID-19. CDR3 DNA: TGCAGCGTTGGACCCGACCGGGATGCGAATGTAAACGTGGGCGAGCAGTACTTC. It translates to CSVGPDRDANVNVGEQYF.